The present entry profiles one T cell receptor (beta chain) with its context. Its matching antigen is unknown. The sample is drawn from a study of CD8 T cells in Susac syndrome. In blood CD8+ and CD4+ T cells, TCR beta underwent sequencing. The patients serving as multiple sclerosis controls were treatment-naive. They had stable or active relapsing-remitting disease and fulfilled revised McDonald criteria. The germline gives CDR1 SQVTM, CDR2 ANQGSEA. There are 12 residues in the CDR3. V dropped 7 bases and J dropped 3; count of bases not matched to a gene: 4. With random hexamers, 0.5 to 1 ug RNA was reverse transcribed. Across 54 Vbeta and 13 Jbeta, immunoSEQ multiplex PCR amplified TCR beta CDR3. MiXCR, applied by TCRdb to the immunoSEQ multiplex PCR reads, yields one record per CDR3 protein. Here the sample spans around 120,000 distinct CDR3 sequences, approximately 94% being singletons. Notes on the study in general: A relatively small number of individuals underwent TCR sequencing and HLA analysis.

The chain carries TRBV29-1 and TRBJ2-7; 9 nucleotides match TRBD1. This receptor was obtained from a human donor with multiple sclerosis. Specimen: CD4+ T cells from PBMCs. The CDR3 protein is CSGGQGIYEQYF. CDR3 in DNA: TGCAGCGGAGGACAGGGGATCTACGAGCAGTACTTC.